This T cell receptor (beta chain) was observed in a study of control samples from healthy donors and cancer patients. Data came from immunoSEQ multiplex PCR; TCRdb stores just in-frame clones and leaves some out. Among over 100,000 clones, around 90% were seen once, and the ten largest hold 4.5% to 7%. The germline V gene has CDR1 LNHDA and CDR2 SQIVND (reference sequence). Trimming at V came to 6 bases and at J to 4 bases, leaving 2 bases not matched to a gene. The CDR3 runs to 14 residues. The TCR was taken from a man aged 18 to 35 in good health. The rearrangement joins TRBV19 to TRBJ2-7, with 14 bases matching TRBD2. The sequenced sample was blood. CDR3 loop: CASRGLAGGYEQYF. The DNA of the CDR3 is TGTGCCAGTAGAGGACTAGCGGGAGGTTACGAGCAGTACTTC.